These 30 T cell receptor beta chains were all obtained from the same sample, sequenced in a study of cytomegalovirus exposure and HLA in healthy donors. This PCR relied on a set of 60 Vbeta primers and 13 Jbeta primers. Here immunoSEQ multiplex PCR was the method, and the copy in TCRdb shows in-frame clones only, minus some. Recorded for this sample: under 200,000 clones. The sequencing sample was made of PBMCs. All receptors come from a man aged 25 to 40 in good health and CMV-seronegative.

With respect to this clone: The same CDR3 can be traced to other DNA sequences in this sample. This rearrangement joins TRBV5-1 to TRBJ2-1, with D possibly TRBD1 on 6 matching bases. Trimming removed 0 bases from V and 4 bases from J, with 8 bases in between. Looked up from germline, CDR1 is SGHRS and CDR2 is YFSETQ. This CDR3 is built from 14 residues. The CDR3 is CASSLGGGYNEQFF. In DNA, the CDR3 is TGCGCCAGCAGCTTGGGAGGGGGTTACAATGAGCAGTTCTTC.

For the CDR3, the DNA is TGTGCCAGCAGCTTAGCTCCGTTTATGGAGCAGTACTTC. The encoded protein is CASSLAPFMEQYF. The rearrangement joins TRBV7-9 to TRBJ2-7; D unresolved. The CDR3 runs 13 residues. The germline V gene encodes CDR1 SEHNR and CDR2 FQNEAQ (reference sequence). The V gene lost 0 bases and the J gene lost 7 bases, with 10 bases spanning the gap.

CDR3: CASSRVPNYEQYF. The CDR3 bases are TGTGCCAGCAGCCGCGTACCGAACTACGAGCAGTACTTC. The V gene is TRBV7-2, the J gene TRBJ2-5; D gene unclear. Judging by the DNA end, TRBJ2-7 fits better; the J call may be wrong. CDR1 and CDR2 from the germline V gene are SGHTA and FQGNSA. The CDR3 contains 13 residues.

This sequence joins TRBV7-8 and TRBJ1-2, with D unresolved. Germline lookup yields CDR1 SGHVS and CDR2 FQNEAQ. This CDR3 comprises 14 residues. V was clipped by 2 bases and J by 5 bases, with 12 bases between them. CDR3 sequence: CASSLPTRGYGYTF. The CDR3 bases are TGTGCCAGCAGCTTACCGACAAGAGGGTATGGCTACACCTTC.

The chain carries TRBV6-6 and TRBJ1-6; 9 bases are shared with TRBD1. Per the germline V gene, CDR1 is MNHNY and CDR2 is SVGAGI (reference sequence). The CDR3 has 16 amino acids. V dropped 6 bases and J dropped 4; count of bases not matched to a gene: 7. The chain's CDR3 is CASRSPGTGYNSPLHF. The CDR3 nucleotides are TGTGCCAGCAGGAGTCCGGGGACAGGGTATAATTCACCCCTCCACTTT.

The chain combines TRBV7-9 with TRBJ2-5, with D uncertain. The CDR3 length is 13 residues. The germline CDR1 and CDR2 sequences are SEHNR and FQNEAQ (reference sequence). Between the trimmed V and J ends, which lost 8 bases and 3 bases, there was a span of 13 bases. The CDR3 nucleotides read TGTGCCAGCGAGTGGAGCAGCGAAGAGACCCAGTACTTC. Its protein is CASEWSSEETQYF.

The chain carries TRBV9 and TRBJ2-5; D perhaps matches TRBD2 (5 bases). Germline V gives CDR1 SGDLS, CDR2 YYNGEE. The V gene lost 0 bases and the J gene lost 4 bases, with 13 bases spanning the gap. CDR3 length: 15 amino acids. The CDR3 bases are TGTGCCAGCAGCGTAGTTGTTGCGGGCTCAGAGACCCAGTACTTC. This translates into CASSVVVAGSETQYF.

The J gene is TRBJ2-3, the V gene TRBV18; 13 bases agree with TRBD2. The J segment lost 4 bases and the V segment lost 4 bases, leaving 5 bases of the junction unmatched. The CDR3 consists of 16 residues. Germline CDR1 and CDR2: KGHSH and LQKENI. As DNA, the CDR3 is TGTGCCAGCTCACGAGGACTAGCGGGGGCGGCAGATACGCAGTATTTT. Residues: CASSRGLAGAADTQYF. Based on the CDR3 plus reference TRBV18 and TRBJ2-3, the full variable domain is NAGVMQNPRHLVRRRGQEARLRCSPMKGHSHVYWYRQLPEEGLKFMVYLQKENIIDESGMPKERFSAEFPKEGPSILRIQQVVRGDSAAYFCASSRGLAGAADTQYFGPGTRLTVL.

J is TRBJ2-5 and V is TRBV5-1, with D possibly being TRBD1 (6 bases). The V end was cut by 2 bases, the J end by 2 bases, with 16 bases between. The CDR3 spans 16 residues. Germline V gene sequence: CDR1 SGHRS, CDR2 YFSETQ. Here the CDR3 DNA reads TGCGCCAGCAGCTTCCTACAGGGTAGGGGGCAAGAGACCCAGTACTTC. It specifies CASSFLQGRGQETQYF.

The V gene is TRBV28, the J gene TRBJ2-1; D call uncertain. The V and J ends lost 6 bases and 13 bases respectively, with 16 bases between them. Germline V gives CDR1 MDHEN, CDR2 SYDVKM. The length of the CDR3 is 12 residues. In DNA form, the CDR3 reads TGTGCCAGCAGCCTAAATGAGAGATCTCAGTTCTTC. Encoded protein: CASSLNERSQFF.

V is TRBV11-3 and J is TRBJ2-5, with a weak D call TRBD2 (5 bases). Trimming removed 1 base from V and 5 bases from J, with 14 bases in between. Per germline, CDR1 SGHNT and CDR2 YENEEA. The CDR3 is 15 amino acids. The CDR3 DNA follows: TGTGCCAGCAGCTTAGGGGGAGAGGGTGGGGAGACCCAGTACTTC. This codes for CASSLGGEGGETQYF. Full variable domain (outside the CDR3, taken from reference TRBV11-3 and TRBJ2-5): EAGVVQSPRYKIIEKKQPVAFWCNPISGHNTLYWYLQNLGQGPELLIRYENEEAVDDSQLPKDRFSAERLKGVDSTLKIQPAELGDSAVYLCASSLGGEGGETQYFGPGTRLLVL.

The V call is TRBV2, the J call TRBJ2-7, with 7 bases matching TRBD2. This CDR3 comprises 13 residues. V shed 6 bases and J 6 bases; nucleotides not matched to a gene: 8. The germline CDR1 and CDR2 sequences are SNHLY and FYNNEI. Here the CDR3 DNA reads TGTGCCAGCAGGGGGGGGAGCGGGGTCGAGCAGTACTTC. Its translation: CASRGGSGVEQYF. Using reference TRBV2 and TRBJ2-7 for the parts outside the CDR3, the full variable domain is EPEVTQTPSHQVTQMGQEVILRCVPISNHLYFYWYRQILGQKVEFLVSFYNNEISEKSEIFDDQFSVERPDGSNFTLKIRSTKLEDSAMYFCASRGGSGVEQYFGPGTRLTVT.

The chain joins TRBV4-1 to TRBJ2-7; a weak D match, TRBD2 (6 bases). Germline assignment: CDR1 MGHRA and CDR2 YSYEKL. This CDR3 region has 15 residues. The ends were cut back, 5 bases at V and 2 bases at J, with 16 bases in the middle. CDR3 sequence: CASSETTSWAYEQYF. The CDR3 DNA is TGCGCCAGCAGCGAAACGACTAGTTGGGCCTACGAGCAGTACTTC.

The chain links TRBV5-1 to TRBJ2-4; perhaps TRBD2 as D (6 bases). Germline V CDR1 and CDR2: SGHRS, YFSETQ. Trimming left V 3 bases short and J 3 bases short, with 16 bases between. There are 16 residues in the CDR3. CDR3 amino acids: CASSSELAAGKNIQYF. Here the CDR3 DNA reads TGCGCCAGCAGCTCCGAACTAGCAGCAGGCAAAAACATTCAGTACTTC. Together with reference TRBV5-1 and TRBJ2-4, the CDR3 gives the full variable domain: KAGVTQTPRYLIKTRGQQVTLSCSPISGHRSVSWYQQTPGQGLQFLFEYFSETQRNKGNFPGRFSGRQFSNSRSEMNVSTLELGDSALYLCASSSELAAGKNIQYFGAGTRLSVL.

The V call is TRBV7-8, the J call TRBJ1-2, with a possible D match to TRBD1 (6 bases). With 5 bases removed from V and 4 bases from J, the gap between germline ends came to 20 bases. The CDR3 totals 16 residues. Germline loops: CDR1 SGHVS, CDR2 FQNEAQ. The CDR3 DNA is TGTGCCAGCAGCCCCAAACGCGTGACAGGCATCTATGGCTACACCTTC. Translating gives CASSPKRVTGIYGYTF.

The chain couples TRBV18 to TRBJ1-1; D gene ambiguous. V was cut by 0 bases and J by 7 bases, with 15 bases left in between. Germline-derived CDR1 and CDR2 are KGHSH and LQKENI. The CDR3 spans 15 residues. The CDR3 spells CASSPPATRELEAFF. Here the CDR3 DNA reads TGTGCCAGCTCACCACCAGCTACCCGCGAACTTGAAGCTTTCTTT. Together with reference TRBV18 and TRBJ1-1, the CDR3 gives the full variable domain: NAGVMQNPRHLVRRRGQEARLRCSPMKGHSHVYWYRQLPEEGLKFMVYLQKENIIDESGMPKERFSAEFPKEGPSILRIQQVVRGDSAAYFCASSPPATRELEAFFGQGTRLTVV.

The gene calls are TRBV4-1 and TRBJ2-5; TRBD2 agrees at 8 bases. CDR3 size: 16 residues. V lost 3 bases, J lost 5 bases, and 11 bases stayed unmatched. The germline V gene has CDR1 MGHRA and CDR2 YSYEKL. The CDR3 sequence: CASSHGGAMWVETQYF. The CDR3 nucleotides read TGCGCCAGCAGCCACGGGGGGGCCATGTGGGTGGAGACCCAGTACTTC.

The chain combines TRBV4-1 with TRBJ2-3; 8 positions agree with TRBD1. The CDR3 contains 15 residues. The germline V gene encodes CDR1 MGHRA and CDR2 YSYEKL. V lost 6 bases, J lost 1 base, and 6 bases stayed unmatched. CDR3 amino acids: CASSTAGQGTDTQYF. CDR3 nucleotides: TGCGCCAGCAGTACGGCGGGACAGGGCACAGATACGCAGTATTTT.

The chain joins TRBV28 to TRBJ2-7, with TRBD2 identical over 11 bases. In germline, CDR1 is MDHEN, CDR2 SYDVKM. The CDR3 loop spans 15 amino acids. J lost 3 bases, V lost 2 bases, and 3 bases had no gene match. In DNA, the CDR3 is TGTGCCAGCAGTTTAAAACTAGCGGGAGTCTACGAGCAGTACTTC. Its protein product is CASSLKLAGVYEQYF.

The chain has TRBV7-6 and TRBJ2-7; the match to TRBD1 covers 7 bases. Germline CDR1 is SGHVS and CDR2 is FNYEAQ. V was pared by 3 bases and J by 5 bases, with 13 bases of the junction left unmatched. The CDR3 has 16 amino acids. The CDR3 sequence: CASSFRLDRVQNEQYF. The CDR3 region has the DNA TGTGCCAGCAGCTTCCGCCTTGACAGGGTACAGAACGAGCAGTACTTC. Together with reference TRBV7-6 and TRBJ2-7, the CDR3 gives the full variable domain: GAGVSQSPRYKVTKRGQDVALRCDPISGHVSLYWYRQALGQGPEFLTYFNYEAQQDKSGLPNDRFSAERPEGSISTLTIQRTEQRDSAMYRCASSFRLDRVQNEQYFGPGTRLTVT.

The rearrangement uses TRBV4-3 and TRBJ2-7, with 9 bases identical to TRBD2. The CDR3 has 15 amino acids. Looked up from germline, CDR1 is LGHNA and CDR2 is YSLEER. V lost 4 bases to trimming and J lost 4 bases; unmatched junction nucleotides: 8. The CDR3 DNA reads as TGCGCCAGCAGCCGTGGCGGGGGGGCCGGGTACGAGCAGTACTTC. Its translation: CASSRGGGAGYEQYF.

The CDR3 bases are TGTGCCACCGTAGGACAGGGGAACGGCGGGGGTGAAGCTTTCTTT. Protein sequence: CATVGQGNGGGEAFF. The rearrangement joins TRBV10-3 to TRBJ1-1, with TRBD1 matching over 9 bases. There are 15 residues in the CDR3. The V segment lost 10 bases and the J segment 7 bases; nucleotides outside the gene matches: 16. CDR1 is ENHRY and CDR2 is SYGVKD in the germline V gene.

The chain has TRBV27 and TRBJ1-2; 9 nucleotides align to TRBD1. Germline-derived CDR1 and CDR2 are MNHEY and SMNVEV (reference sequence). The CDR3 is 16 amino acids. V was pared by 0 bases and J by 4 bases, with 6 bases of the junction left unmatched. Here the CDR3 reads CASSLSSGDRAYGYTF. Written as DNA, the CDR3 is TGTGCCAGCAGTTTATCATCGGGGGACAGGGCCTATGGCTACACCTTC.

This rearrangement joins TRBV5-6 to TRBJ2-1; D is uncertain. CDR3 length: 12 residues. The germline V and J ends were trimmed by 1 base and 6 bases, with 5 bases remaining between them. CDR1 and CDR2 (germline): SGHDT, YYEEEE. Here the CDR3 reads CASSLWANEQFF. CDR3 coding DNA: TGTGCCAGCAGCTTGTGGGCCAATGAGCAGTTCTTC. The full variable domain, with the rest looked up from reference TRBV5-6 and TRBJ2-1, is DAGVTQSPTHLIKTRGQQVTLRCSPKSGHDTVSWYQQALGQGPQFIFQYYEEEERQRGNFPDRFSGHQFPNYSSELNVNALLLGDSALYLCASSLWANEQFFGPGTRLTVL.

This chain uses TRBV27 with TRBJ1-1; D is uncertain. The CDR3 contains 15 residues. The germline gives CDR1 MNHEY, CDR2 SMNVEV (reference sequence). Trimming cost V 4 bases and J 3 bases, with 15 bases left between them. CDR3 bases: TGTGCCAGCAGTTACCTTAGACCGGGAGACACTGAAGCTTTCTTT. The encoded protein is CASSYLRPGDTEAFF.

Points on this clone: Other DNA sequences in this sample translate to the same CDR3. This rearrangement joins TRBV18 to TRBJ1-5; D possibly corresponds to TRBD1 (5 bases). V was cut by 3 bases and J by 6 bases, with 6 bases left in between. This CDR3 has 12 residues. Germline loops: CDR1 KGHSH, CDR2 LQKENI. CDR3 sequence reads: CASSPGGQPQHF. Here the CDR3 DNA reads TGTGCCAGCTCACCGGGGGGTCAGCCCCAGCATTTT.

The chain employs TRBV29-1 and TRBJ2-1; TRBD2 might be the D (6 bases). Between the trimmed V and J ends, which lost 4 bases and 8 bases, there was a span of 18 bases. CDR3 length equals 14 residues. Germline loops: CDR1 SQVTM, CDR2 ANQGSEA. CDR3 nucleotides: TGCAGCGTTGCGGTGGGGGGTGGGATAGATGAGCAGTTCTTC. This sequence encodes CSVAVGGGIDEQFF.

The CDR3 region is CATSPLREPTDTQYF. The CDR3 coding sequence is TGTGCCACCAGCCCCCTACGGGAGCCCACAGATACGCAGTATTTT. The chain joins TRBV15 to TRBJ2-3, with TRBD2 as a possible D gene (6 bases). The CDR3 is 15 amino acids. Germline V gives CDR1 LNHNV, CDR2 YYDKDF (reference sequence). V was shortened by 5 bases and J by 2 bases, with 14 bases between the two germline ends. Based on the CDR3 plus reference TRBV15 and TRBJ2-3, the full variable domain is DAMVIQNPRYQVTQFGKPVTLSCSQTLNHNVMYWYQQKSSQAPKLLFHYYDKDFNNEADTPDNFQSRRPNTSFCFLDIRSPGLGDTAMYLCATSPLREPTDTQYFGPGTRLTVL.

The genes are TRBV16 and TRBJ1-5; no clear D. Between the trimmed V and J ends, which lost 4 bases and 4 bases, there was a span of 14 bases. The CDR3 extends over 15 amino acids. CDR1 KGHSY and CDR2 FQNENV come from the germline V gene. The CDR3 coding sequence is TGTGCCAGCAGCCCCGAGACGGGGTCTAATCAGCCCCAGCATTTT. Amino acid sequence: CASSPETGSNQPQHF.

The chain recombines TRBV25-1 with TRBJ2-1; TRBD1 aligns across 8 bases. CDR1 is MGHDK and CDR2 is SYGVNS in the germline V gene. Trimming cost V 3 bases and J 8 bases; bases outside gene matches: 6. The CDR3 has 14 residues. CDR3 sequence (DNA): TGTGCCAGCAGTGAGGCAGGGGGCAACCATGAGCAGTTCTTC. Its translation: CASSEAGGNHEQFF.